This T cell receptor beta chain stems from a study of blood T cells in healthy people across ages. The use of a sample-barcoded 5' primer and a J-beta primer mix characterized a second PCR of roughly 6 to 11 cycles. Every molecule of cDNA carried a tag from a template-switch adaptor with 12 random nucleotides. TCRdb fed the 5' RACE reads into MiXCR, producing one record per CDR3 protein. The data hold about 640,000 distinct CDR3 sequences, with 35% to 50% observed a single time. The V gene's germline CDR1 is SGHNT and CDR2 YENEEA. The CDR3 spans 16 residues. V lost 5 bases, J lost 8 bases, and 21 bases lay in between.

Sample: blood. V and J are TRBV11-3 and TRBJ2-2; D gene uncertain. The sequence came from a man older than 75 in good health. The CDR3 is CASSLNRMGNEGELFF. In nucleotides, the CDR3 is TGTGCCAGCAGCCTAAACCGGATGGGGAATGAGGGGGAGCTGTTTTTT.